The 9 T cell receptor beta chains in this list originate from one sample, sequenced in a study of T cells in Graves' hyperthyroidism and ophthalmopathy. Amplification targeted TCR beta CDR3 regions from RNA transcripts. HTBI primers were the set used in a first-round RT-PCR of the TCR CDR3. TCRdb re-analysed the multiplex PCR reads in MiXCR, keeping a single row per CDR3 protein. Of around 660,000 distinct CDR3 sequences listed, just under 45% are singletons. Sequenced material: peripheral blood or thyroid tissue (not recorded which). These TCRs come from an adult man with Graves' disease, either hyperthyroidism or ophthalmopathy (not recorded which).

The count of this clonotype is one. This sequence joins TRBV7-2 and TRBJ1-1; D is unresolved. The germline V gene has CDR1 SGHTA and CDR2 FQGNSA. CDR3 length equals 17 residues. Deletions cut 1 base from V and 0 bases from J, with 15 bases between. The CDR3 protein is CASSLERARILNTEAFF. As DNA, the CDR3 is TGTGCCAGCAGCTTAGAAAGGGCAAGGATTTTGAACACTGAAGCTTTCTTT.

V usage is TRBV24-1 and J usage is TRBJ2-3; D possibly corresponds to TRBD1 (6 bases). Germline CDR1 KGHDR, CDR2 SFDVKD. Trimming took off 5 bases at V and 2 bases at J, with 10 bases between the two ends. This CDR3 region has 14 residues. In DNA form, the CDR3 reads TGTGCCACCAGTGGGACAGCACTCACAGATACGCAGTATTTT. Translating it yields CATSGTALTDTQYF.

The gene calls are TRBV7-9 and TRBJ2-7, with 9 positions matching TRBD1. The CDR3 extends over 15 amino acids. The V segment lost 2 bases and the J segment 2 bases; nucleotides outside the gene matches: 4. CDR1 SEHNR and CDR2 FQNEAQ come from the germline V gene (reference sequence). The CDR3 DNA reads TGTGCCAGCAGCTTAACAGGGGGCATTGCCTACGAGCAGTACTTC. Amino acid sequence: CASSLTGGIAYEQYF.

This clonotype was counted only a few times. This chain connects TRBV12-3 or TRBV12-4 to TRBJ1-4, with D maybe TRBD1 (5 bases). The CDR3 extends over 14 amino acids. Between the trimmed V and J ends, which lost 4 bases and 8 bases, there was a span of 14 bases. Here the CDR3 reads CASSSWDLGEKLFF. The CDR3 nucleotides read TGTGCCAGCAGTTCATGGGACCTAGGGGAAAAACTGTTTTTT.

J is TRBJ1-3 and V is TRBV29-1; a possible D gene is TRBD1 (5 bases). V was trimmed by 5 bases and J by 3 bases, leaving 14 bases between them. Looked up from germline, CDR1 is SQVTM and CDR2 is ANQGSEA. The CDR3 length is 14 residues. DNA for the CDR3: TGCAGCGTTCAAACAGCGGGGGTTGGAAACACCATATATTTT. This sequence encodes CSVQTAGVGNTIYF.

CDR3 amino acids: CASRRRQVHGYTF. As DNA, the CDR3 is TGTGCCAGTAGACGAAGACAAGTCCATGGCTACACCTTC. The chain carries TRBV19 and TRBJ1-2; D not resolved. This CDR3 region has 13 residues. In germline, CDR1 is LNHDA, CDR2 SQIVND (reference sequence). Trimming stripped 6 bases from V and 6 bases from J, with 14 bases between.

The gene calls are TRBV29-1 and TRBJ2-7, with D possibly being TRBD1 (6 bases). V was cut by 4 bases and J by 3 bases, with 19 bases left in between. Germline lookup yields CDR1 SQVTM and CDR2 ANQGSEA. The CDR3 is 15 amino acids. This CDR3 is CSVVQGQGRSYEQYF. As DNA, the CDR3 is TGCAGCGTTGTGCAGGGGCAGGGGAGAAGCTACGAGCAGTACTTC.

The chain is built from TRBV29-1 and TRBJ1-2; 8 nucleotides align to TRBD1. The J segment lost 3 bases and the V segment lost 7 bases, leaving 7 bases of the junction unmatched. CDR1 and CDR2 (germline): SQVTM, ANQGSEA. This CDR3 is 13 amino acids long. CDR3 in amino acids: CSAPPTGDYGYTF. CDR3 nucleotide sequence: TGCAGCGCCCCGCCGACAGGGGACTATGGCTACACCTTC.

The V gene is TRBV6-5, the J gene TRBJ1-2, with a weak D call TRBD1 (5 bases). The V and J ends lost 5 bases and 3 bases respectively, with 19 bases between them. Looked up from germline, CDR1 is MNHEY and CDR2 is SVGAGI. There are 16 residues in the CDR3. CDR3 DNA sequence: TGTGCCAGCAGTGGCTGGGGGGTGGAAGGTGACTATGGCTACACCTTC. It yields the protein CASSGWGVEGDYGYTF.